This TCR beta chain is drawn from a study of molecular identifiers for immune sequencing clone quantification. Study-wide results and caveats: Clonotypes topping 20 RNA copies carried over 99% of effector molecules but under 1% of naive ones.

Of note for this clonotype: No antigen is known for it.

Sorted inputs of about 19,000 to 1,100,000 cells, with 10%, 30% or 50% RNA, yielded naive CD8 libraries. Sorting isolated naive CD8 T cells as CD8+CD4-CCR7+CD45RA+ events. Germline V gene lookup returns CDR1 LNHDA and CDR2 SQIVND (reference sequence). The V gene end was trimmed by 5 bases and the J gene end by 3 bases; junction bases not matched to a gene: 12. The CDR3 runs 17 residues. With listed TCR primers and previously described methods, bulk TCR libraries were prepared. TCRdb independently ran MiXCR on the PCR reads; one entry per CDR3 protein. The sample records over 85,000 distinct CDR3 sequences, about 35% being singletons.

The sequence derives from a human donor in good health. Some libraries in this study had Jurkat cell RNA spiked in. This chain uses TRBV19 with TRBJ2-5; 10 bases are shared with TRBD2. Material: naive CD8+ T cells from blood, with Jurkat cell RNA spiked in. Subset defined: FACS-sorted CD8+CD4-CCR7+CD45RA+ naive T cells. CDR3 residues: CASSSPLAGEVEETQYF. As DNA, the CDR3 is TGTGCCAGTAGTTCACCCCTAGCGGGAGAGGTTGAAGAGACCCAGTACTTC.